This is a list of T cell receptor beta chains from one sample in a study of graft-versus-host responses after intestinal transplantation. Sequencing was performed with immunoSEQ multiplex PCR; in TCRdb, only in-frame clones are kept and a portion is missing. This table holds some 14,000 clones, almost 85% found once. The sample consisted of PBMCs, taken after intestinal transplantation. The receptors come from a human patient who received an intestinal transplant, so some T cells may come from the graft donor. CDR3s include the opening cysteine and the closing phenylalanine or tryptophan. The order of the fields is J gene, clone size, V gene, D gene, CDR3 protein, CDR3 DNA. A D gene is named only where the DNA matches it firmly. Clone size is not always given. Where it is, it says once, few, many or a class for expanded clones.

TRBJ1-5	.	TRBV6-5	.	CASGWGGNQPQHF	TGTGCCAGCGGCTGGGGGGGCAATCAGCCCCAGCATTTT
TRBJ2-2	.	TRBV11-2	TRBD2	CASSQPGLAGAVGELFF	TGTGCCAGCAGCCAACCCGGACTAGCGGGAGCGGTCGGGGAGCTGTTTTTT
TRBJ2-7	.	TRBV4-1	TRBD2	CASSQDSGRAYEQYF	TGCGCCAGCAGCCAAGATAGCGGGAGGGCCTACGAGCAGTACTTC
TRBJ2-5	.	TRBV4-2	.	CASSQTQANQETQYF	TGTGCCAGCAGCCAAACACAGGCGAACCAAGAGACCCAGTACTTC
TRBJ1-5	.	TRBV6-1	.	CASSAQPQHF	TGTGCCAGCAGTGCTCAGCCCCAGCATTTT
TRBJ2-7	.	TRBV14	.	CASSQRGRSWEQYF	TGTGCCAGCAGCCAAAGGGGTAGATCTTGGGAGCAGTACTTC
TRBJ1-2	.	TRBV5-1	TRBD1	CASSSGTGDGYTF	TGCGCCAGCAGCAGCGGGACAGGGGATGGCTACACCTTC
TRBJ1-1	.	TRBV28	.	CASSPWTGNTEAFF	TGTGCCAGCAGTCCTTGGACGGGGAACACTGAAGCTTTCTTT
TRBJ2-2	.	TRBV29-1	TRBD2	CSVQGASGNTGELFF	TGCAGCGTTCAGGGTGCTAGCGGGAACACCGGGGAGCTGTTTTTT
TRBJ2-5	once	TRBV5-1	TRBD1	CASSPGQGEETQYF	TGCGCCAGCAGCCCGGGACAGGGCGAAGAGACCCAGTACTTC
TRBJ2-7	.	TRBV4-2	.	CASSQGPTIGISYEQYF	TGTGCCAGCAGCCAAGGGCCGACCATCGGGATCTCCTACGAGCAGTACTTC
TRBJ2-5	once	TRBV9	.	CASSVAEETQYF	TGTGCCAGCAGCGTAGCTGAGGAGACCCAGTACTTC
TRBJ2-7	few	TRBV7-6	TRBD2	CASSLVAGGSEQYF	TGTGCCAGCAGCTTAGTGGCGGGGGGGAGCGAGCAGTACTTC
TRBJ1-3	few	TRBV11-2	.	CASSPLIAGQENTIYF	TGTGCCAGCAGCCCCCTTATAGCGGGGCAAGAAAACACCATATATTTT
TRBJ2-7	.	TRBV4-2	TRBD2	CASSQVSGVRYEQYF	TGTGCCAGCAGCCAAGTTAGCGGGGTCCGGTACGAGCAGTACTTC
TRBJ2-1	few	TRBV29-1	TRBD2	CSVDRGTSGYNEQFF	TGCAGCGTTGATCGGGGGACTAGCGGTTACAATGAGCAGTTCTTC
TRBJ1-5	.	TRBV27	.	CASSLSWSPNQPQHF	TGTGCCAGCAGTTTATCTTGGTCCCCCAATCAGCCCCAGCATTTT
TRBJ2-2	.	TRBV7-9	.	CASSFRNRESGELFF	TGTGCCAGCAGCTTCCGGAACAGGGAATCCGGGGAGCTGTTTTTT
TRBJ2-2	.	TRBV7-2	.	CASSPQSGTGELFF	TGTGCCAGCAGCCCCCAGTCGGGAACCGGGGAGCTGTTTTTT
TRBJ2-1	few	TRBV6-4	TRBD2	CASSDGTSGGNEQFF	TGTGCCAGCAGTGACGGGACTAGCGGGGGCAATGAGCAGTTCTTC
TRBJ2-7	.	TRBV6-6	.	CASQTGLYYEQYF	TGTGCCAGCCAAACGGGACTGTACTACGAGCAGTACTTC
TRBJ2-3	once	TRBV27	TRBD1	CASSLGQGVPSTDTQYF	TGTGCCAGCAGTTTAGGGCAGGGGGTCCCGAGCACAGATACGCAGTATTTT
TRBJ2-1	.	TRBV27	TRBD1	CASRPQTGTYNEQFF	TGTGCCAGCAGGCCACAGACAGGGACATACAATGAGCAGTTCTTC
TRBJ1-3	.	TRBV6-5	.	CASSPRWVSGNTIYF	TGTGCCAGCAGTCCCCGGTGGGTCTCTGGAAACACCATATATTTT
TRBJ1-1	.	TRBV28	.	CASSLSFGLSRSEAFF	TGTGCCAGCAGTTTATCCTTCGGGCTGTCGAGATCTGAAGCTTTCTTT
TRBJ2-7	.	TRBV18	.	CASSPGFRGEQYF	TGTGCCAGCTCACCGGGGTTCCGGGGCGAGCAGTACTTC
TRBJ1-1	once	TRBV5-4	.	CASSLEPASGAEAFF	TGTGCCAGCAGCTTGGAGCCAGCCAGCGGGGCTGAAGCTTTCTTT
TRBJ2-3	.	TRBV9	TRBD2	CASSVVAGGQADTQYF	TGTGCCAGCAGCGTAGTAGCGGGAGGGCAGGCAGATACGCAGTATTTT
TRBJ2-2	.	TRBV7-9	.	CASSFQGIGELFF	TGTGCCAGCAGCTTCCAGGGGATCGGGGAGCTGTTTTTT
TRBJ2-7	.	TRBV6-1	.	CASTPRTFSIGEQYF	TGTGCCAGCACCCCTCGGACCTTCAGTATTGGCGAGCAGTACTTC
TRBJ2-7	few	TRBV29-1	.	CSVEMTYEQYF	TGCAGCGTTGAAATGACGTACGAGCAGTACTTC
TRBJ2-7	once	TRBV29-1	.	CSVEDPSRGGRGEQYF	TGCAGCGTTGAAGACCCTAGTAGGGGGGGACGAGGGGAGCAGTACTTC
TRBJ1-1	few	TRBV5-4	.	CASSLPQGLYTEAFF	TGTGCCAGCAGCTTGCCGCAGGGATTGTACACTGAAGCTTTCTTT
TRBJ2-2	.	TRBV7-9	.	CASTLGELFF	TGTGCCAGCACGCTCGGGGAGCTGTTTTTT
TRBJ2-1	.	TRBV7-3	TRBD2	CASSPNPPGTSIYEQFF	TGTGCCAGCAGCCCGAACCCCCCCGGGACTAGCATCTATGAGCAGTTCTTC
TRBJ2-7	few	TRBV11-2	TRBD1	CATRGTGVNEQYF	TGTGCCACCCGCGGGACAGGGGTTAACGAGCAGTACTTC
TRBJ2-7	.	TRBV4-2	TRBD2	CASSQGLAGGYEQYF	TGTGCCAGCAGCCAAGGACTAGCGGGAGGCTACGAGCAGTACTTC
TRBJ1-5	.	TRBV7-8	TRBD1	CASSPTTGANQPQHF	TGTGCCAGCAGCCCGACAACAGGGGCCAATCAGCCCCAGCATTTT
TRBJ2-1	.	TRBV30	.	CAWSDGGVNEQFF	TGTGCCTGGAGTGATGGTGGAGTGAATGAGCAGTTCTTC
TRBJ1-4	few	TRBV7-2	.	CASSWGGGVGEKLFF	TGTGCCAGCAGCTGGGGGGGAGGGGTTGGTGAAAAACTGTTTTTT
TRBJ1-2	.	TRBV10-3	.	CAISENRGYGYTF	TGTGCCATCAGTGAGAATCGGGGCTATGGCTACACCTTC
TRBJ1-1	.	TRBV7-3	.	CASSLSGNTEAFF	TGTGCCAGCAGCTTATCCGGGAACACTGAAGCTTTCTTT